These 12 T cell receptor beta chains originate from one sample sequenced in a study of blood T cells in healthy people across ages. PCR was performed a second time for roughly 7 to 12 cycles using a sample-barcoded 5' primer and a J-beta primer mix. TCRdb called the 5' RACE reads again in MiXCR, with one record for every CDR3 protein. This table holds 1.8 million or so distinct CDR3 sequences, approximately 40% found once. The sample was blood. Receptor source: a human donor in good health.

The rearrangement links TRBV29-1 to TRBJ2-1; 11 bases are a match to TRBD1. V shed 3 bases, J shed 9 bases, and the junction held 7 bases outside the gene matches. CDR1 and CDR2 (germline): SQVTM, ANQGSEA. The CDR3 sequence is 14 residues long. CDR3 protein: CSVDGTGGFGEQFF. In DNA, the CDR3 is TGCAGCGTTGATGGGACAGGGGGTTTCGGTGAGCAGTTCTTC.

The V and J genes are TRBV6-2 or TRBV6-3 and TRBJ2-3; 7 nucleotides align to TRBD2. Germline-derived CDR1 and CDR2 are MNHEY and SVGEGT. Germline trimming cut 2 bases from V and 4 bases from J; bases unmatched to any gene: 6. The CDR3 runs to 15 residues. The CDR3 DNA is TGTGCCAGCAGTTACGAGACTAGCTTCGCAGATACGCAGTATTTT. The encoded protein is CASSYETSFADTQYF.

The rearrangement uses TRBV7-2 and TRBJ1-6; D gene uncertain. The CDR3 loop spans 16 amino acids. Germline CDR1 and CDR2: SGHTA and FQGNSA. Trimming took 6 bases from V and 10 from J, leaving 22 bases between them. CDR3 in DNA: TGTGCCAGCAGTCCGGGAGGCCCAGGTTTTTACTCACCCCTCCACTTT. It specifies CASSPGGPGFYSPLHF.

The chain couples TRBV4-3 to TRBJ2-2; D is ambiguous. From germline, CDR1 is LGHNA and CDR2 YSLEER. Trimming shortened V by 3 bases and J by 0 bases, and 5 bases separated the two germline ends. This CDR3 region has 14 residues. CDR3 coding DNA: TGCGCCAGCAGCCATAGGACGAACACCGGGGAGCTGTTTTTT. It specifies CASSHRTNTGELFF.

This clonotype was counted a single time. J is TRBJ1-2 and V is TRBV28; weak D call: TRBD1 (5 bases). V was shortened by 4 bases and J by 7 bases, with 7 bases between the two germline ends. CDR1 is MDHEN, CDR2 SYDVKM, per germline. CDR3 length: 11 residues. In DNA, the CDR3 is TGTGCCAGCAGTTCCAGGGTTGGCTACACCTTC. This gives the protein CASSSRVGYTF.

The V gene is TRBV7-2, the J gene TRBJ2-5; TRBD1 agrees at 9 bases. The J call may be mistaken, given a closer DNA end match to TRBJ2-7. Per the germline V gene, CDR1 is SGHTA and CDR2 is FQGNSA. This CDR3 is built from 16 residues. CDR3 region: CASSLGVTGQGYEQYF. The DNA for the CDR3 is TGTGCCAGCAGCTTAGGAGTGACGGGACAGGGCTACGAGCAGTACTTC.

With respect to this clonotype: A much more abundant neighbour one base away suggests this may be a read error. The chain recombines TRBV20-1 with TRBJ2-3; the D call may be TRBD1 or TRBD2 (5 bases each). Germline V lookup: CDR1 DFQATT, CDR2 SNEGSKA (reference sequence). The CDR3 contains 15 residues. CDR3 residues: CSAARDDGYTDAQYF. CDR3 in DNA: TGCAGTGCTGCCCGGGACGACGGGTACACAGATGCGCAGTATTTT.

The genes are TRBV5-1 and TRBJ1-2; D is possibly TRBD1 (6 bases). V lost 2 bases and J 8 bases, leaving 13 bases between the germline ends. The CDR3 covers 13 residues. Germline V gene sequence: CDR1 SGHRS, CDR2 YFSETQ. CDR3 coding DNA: TGCGCCAGCAGCTTTGGACAGATGAAGGGCTACACCTTC. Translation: CASSFGQMKGYTF.

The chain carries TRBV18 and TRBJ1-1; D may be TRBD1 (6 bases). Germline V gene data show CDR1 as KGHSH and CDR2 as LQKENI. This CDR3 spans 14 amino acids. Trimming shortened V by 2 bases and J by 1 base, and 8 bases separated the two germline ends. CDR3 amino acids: CASSPEQGNTEAFF. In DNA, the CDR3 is TGTGCCAGCTCACCAGAACAGGGGAACACTGAAGCTTTCTTT.

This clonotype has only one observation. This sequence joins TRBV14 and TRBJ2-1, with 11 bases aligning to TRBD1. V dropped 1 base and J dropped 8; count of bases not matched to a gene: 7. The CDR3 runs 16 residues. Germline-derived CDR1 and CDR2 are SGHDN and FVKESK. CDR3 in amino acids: CASSQGDRGSHDEQFF. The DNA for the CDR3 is TGTGCCAGCAGCCAAGGGGACAGGGGGTCCCACGATGAGCAGTTCTTC.

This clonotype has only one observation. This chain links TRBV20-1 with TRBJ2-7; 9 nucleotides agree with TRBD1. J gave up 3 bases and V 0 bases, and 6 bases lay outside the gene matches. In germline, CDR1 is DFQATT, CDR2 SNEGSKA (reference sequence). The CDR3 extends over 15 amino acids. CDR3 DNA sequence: TGCAGTGCTAGAGACCCCGGGACAGGGCACTACGAGCAGTACTTC. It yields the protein CSARDPGTGHYEQYF.

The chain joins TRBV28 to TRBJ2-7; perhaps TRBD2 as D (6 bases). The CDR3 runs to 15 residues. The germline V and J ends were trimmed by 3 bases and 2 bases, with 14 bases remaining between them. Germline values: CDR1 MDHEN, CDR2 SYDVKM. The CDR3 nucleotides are TGTGCCAGCAGTTTGCCCCGGGACTGGGCCTACGAGCAGTACTTC. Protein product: CASSLPRDWAYEQYF. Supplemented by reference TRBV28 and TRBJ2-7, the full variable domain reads DVKVTQSSRYLVKRTGEKVFLECVQDMDHENMFWYRQDPGLGLRLIYFSYDVKMKEKGDIPEGYSVSREKKERFSLILESASTNQTSMYLCASSLPRDWAYEQYFGPGTRLTVT.